Below are 4 T cell receptor beta chains sequenced from a single sample in a study of shared clonotypes between healthy human individuals (dated by TCRdb to 2018 to 2020). Library creation used the immunoSEQ multiplex PCR assay. The immuneACCESS repertoire file appears here via TCRdb, limited to in-frame rearrangements. These files lack a portion of the clones; in checked studies, under half of the deficit traces to unresolved V genes, and the cause of the others is not known. The sample table holds a few million clones, of which 85% to 95% were seen once. 0.13% to 0.15% of the sample belongs to the ten largest clones. The source material was naive CD4+ T cells sorted from blood. What the cell subset or site label conveys for this sample: CD45RA+ positively selected. Source of these receptors: a young man in good health.

On this clone: The sample has other DNA sequences that encode this CDR3 too. The chain carries TRBV10-3 and TRBJ2-7; maybe TRBD2 (7 bases). Trimming took off 0 bases at V and 2 bases at J, with 11 bases between the two ends. Germline CDR1 and CDR2: ENHRY and SYGVKD. The CDR3 contains 15 residues. The CDR3 nucleotides read TGTGCCATCAGTGAGTCTGGCGGGGGCCCCTACGAGCAGTACTTC. Its protein product is CAISESGGGPYEQYF.

Notes on this clone: At the DNA level, this CDR3 is encoded by other sequences in the same sample as well. V gene TRBV9 combines with J gene TRBJ2-5; D is perhaps TRBD1 (6 bases). CDR1 is SGDLS, CDR2 YYNGEE, per germline. The CDR3 is 13 residues long. Between the trimmed V and J ends, which lost 0 bases and 3 bases, there was a span of 6 bases. The CDR3 DNA follows: TGTGCCAGCAGCGTAGAGGGGGAAGAGACCCAGTACTTC. Its protein product is CASSVEGEETQYF.

V gene TRBV10-3 combines with J gene TRBJ2-7; D may be TRBD2 (6 bases). CDR3 size: 14 residues. Trimming pared 3 bases from V and 3 bases from J, leaving 12 bases between. CDR1 is ENHRY, CDR2 SYGVKD, per germline. CDR3 sequence: CAISERGLHYEQYF. Here the CDR3 DNA reads TGTGCCATCAGTGAAAGGGGACTCCACTACGAGCAGTACTTC.

CDR3 bases: TGTGCCAGCAGCTCCCGGGACAGGCTCACAGATACGCAGTATTTT. The encoded protein is CASSSRDRLTDTQYF. The chain couples TRBV5-4 to TRBJ2-3; 8 bases line up with TRBD1. Germline assignment: CDR1 SGHNT and CDR2 YYREEE (reference sequence). V was pared by 3 bases and J by 2 bases, with 5 bases of the junction left unmatched. The CDR3 length is 15 residues.